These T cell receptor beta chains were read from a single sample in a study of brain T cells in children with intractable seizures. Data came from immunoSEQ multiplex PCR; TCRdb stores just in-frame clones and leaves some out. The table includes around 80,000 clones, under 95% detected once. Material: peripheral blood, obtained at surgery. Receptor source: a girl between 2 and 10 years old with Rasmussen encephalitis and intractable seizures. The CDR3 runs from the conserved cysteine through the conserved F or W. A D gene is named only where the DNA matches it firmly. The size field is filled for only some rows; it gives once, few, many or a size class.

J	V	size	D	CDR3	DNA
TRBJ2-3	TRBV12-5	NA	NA	CASALRRPDTQYF	TGTGCTAGTGCCTTGAGGCGGCCAGATACGCAGTATTTT
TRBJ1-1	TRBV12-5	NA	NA	CASGPPKGQDTEAFF	TGTGCTAGTGGTCCTCCTAAGGGGCAGGACACTGAAGCTTTCTTT
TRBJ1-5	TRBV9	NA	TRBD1	CASSSTGSNQPQHF	TGTGCCAGCAGCTCGACAGGGAGCAATCAGCCCCAGCATTTT
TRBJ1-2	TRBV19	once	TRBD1	CASSQGQGGGYTF	TGTGCCAGTAGCCAGGGACAGGGGGGTGGCTACACCTTC
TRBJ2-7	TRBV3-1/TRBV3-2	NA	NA	CASSRGPIIYEQYF	TGTGCCAGCAGCCGCGGACCCATAATTTACGAGCAGTACTTC
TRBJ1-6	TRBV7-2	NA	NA	CASSFRPGPLNSPLHF	TGTGCCAGCAGCTTCCGCCCAGGGCCCCTCAATTCACCCCTCCACTTT
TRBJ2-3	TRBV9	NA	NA	CASSADGGTDTQYF	TGTGCCAGCAGCGCGGATGGAGGGACAGATACGCAGTATTTT
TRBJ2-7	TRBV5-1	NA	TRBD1	CASSLAGGGSRGEQYF	TGCGCCAGCAGCTTGGCAGGGGGTGGGAGCCGGGGCGAGCAGTACTTC
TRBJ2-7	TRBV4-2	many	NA	CASSQDPGQPYEQYF	TGTGCCAGCAGCCAAGACCCTGGGCAGCCCTACGAGCAGTACTTC
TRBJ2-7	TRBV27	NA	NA	CASAFRAKGYEQYF	TGTGCCAGCGCTTTCCGGGCTAAAGGTTACGAGCAGTACTTC
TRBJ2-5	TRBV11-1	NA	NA	CASSFGVGGAQYF	TGTGCCAGCAGCTTCGGGGTCGGGGGTGCCCAGTACTTC
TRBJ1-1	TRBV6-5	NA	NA	CASEVRRTEAFF	TGTGCCAGTGAGGTCCGGCGCACTGAAGCTTTCTTT
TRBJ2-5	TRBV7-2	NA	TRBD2	CASSPGTSGGTWETQYF	TGTGCCAGCAGCCCCGGAACTAGCGGAGGTACTTGGGAGACCCAGTACTTC
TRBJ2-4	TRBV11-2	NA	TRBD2	CASSFGGVLAKNIQYF	TGTGCCAGCAGCTTTGGGGGGGTCCTAGCCAAAAACATTCAGTACTTC
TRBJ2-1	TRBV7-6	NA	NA	CASSLGIRGKGEQFF	TGTGCCAGCAGCTTAGGAATACGGGGGAAGGGTGAGCAGTTCTTC
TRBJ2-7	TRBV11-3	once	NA	CASSLVGTYEQYF	TGTGCCAGCAGCTTAGTGGGTACCTACGAGCAGTACTTC
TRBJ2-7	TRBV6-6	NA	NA	CASSYSDRSHEQYF	TGTGCCAGCAGTTACTCCGACAGGTCTCACGAGCAGTACTTC
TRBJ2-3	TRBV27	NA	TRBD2	CASSAPPSGATDTQYF	TGTGCCAGCAGCGCTCCCCCTAGCGGGGCCACAGATACGCAGTATTTT
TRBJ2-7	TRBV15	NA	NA	CATSRGVRSDEQYF	TGTGCCACCAGCAGAGGCGTCCGGTCGGACGAGCAGTACTTC
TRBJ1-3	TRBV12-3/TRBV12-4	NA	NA	CASSTRGNTIYF	TGTGCCAGCAGCACCCGTGGAAACACCATATATTTT
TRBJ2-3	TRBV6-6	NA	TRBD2	CASSPLSGGTDTQYF	TGTGCCAGCAGCCCACTCAGCGGGGGCACAGATACGCAGTATTTT
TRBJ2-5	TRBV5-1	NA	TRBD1	CASSAKTGGDETQYF	TGCGCCAGCAGCGCCAAGACAGGGGGTGACGAGACCCAGTACTTC
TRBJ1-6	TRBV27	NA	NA	CASSQLGLGGSSYNSPLHF	TGTGCCAGCAGCCAACTTGGGTTGGGGGGAAGCTCCTATAATTCACCCCTCCACTTT
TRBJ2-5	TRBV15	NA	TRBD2	CATSRDGTSDQETQYF	TGTGCCACCAGCAGAGACGGGACTAGCGACCAAGAGACCCAGTACTTC
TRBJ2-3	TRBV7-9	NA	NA	CASSLLVKDTQYF	TGTGCCAGCAGCTTACTAGTAAAGGATACGCAGTATTTT
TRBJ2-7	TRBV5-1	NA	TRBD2	CASSSLTSGSWHEQYF	TGCGCCAGCAGCTCTCTGACTAGCGGGAGTTGGCACGAGCAGTACTTC
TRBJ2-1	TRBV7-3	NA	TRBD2	CASSLTPPGRGGVNEQFF	TGTGCCAGCAGCTTAACCCCTCCGGGTAGGGGAGGGGTCAATGAGCAGTTCTTC
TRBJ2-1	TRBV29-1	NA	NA	CSGLSYNEQFF	TGCAGTGGCCTCTCCTACAATGAGCAGTTCTTC
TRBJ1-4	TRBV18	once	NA	CASSPERVAEKLFF	TGTGCCAGCTCACCAGAAAGGGTAGCTGAAAAACTGTTTTTT
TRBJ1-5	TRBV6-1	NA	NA	CASSEEVYDQPQHF	TGTGCCAGCAGTGAAGAGGTGTACGATCAGCCCCAGCATTTT
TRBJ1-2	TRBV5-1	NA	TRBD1	CASSFRTGYGYTF	TGCGCCAGCAGCTTCCGGACAGGCTATGGCTACACCTTC
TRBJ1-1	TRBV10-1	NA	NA	CASRWGVNTEAFF	TGCGCCAGCAGATGGGGGGTGAACACTGAAGCTTTCTTT
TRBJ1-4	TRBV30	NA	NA	CAWSGPHGRVSNEKLFF	TGTGCCTGGAGTGGCCCACACGGCAGGGTCTCGAACGAAAAACTGTTTTTT
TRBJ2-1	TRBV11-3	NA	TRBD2	CASSPAMGAGGPRGNEQFF	TGTGCCAGCAGCCCGGCGATGGGCGCGGGAGGGCCACGGGGGAATGAGCAGTTCTTC
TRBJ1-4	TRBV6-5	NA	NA	CASSYSPSGNEKLFF	TGTGCCAGCAGTTACTCGCCGTCAGGGAATGAAAAACTGTTTTTT
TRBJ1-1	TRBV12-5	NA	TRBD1	CASGLRTGGRGGTEAFF	TGTGCTAGTGGTCTCCGTACAGGGGGAAGAGGCGGCACTGAAGCTTTCTTT
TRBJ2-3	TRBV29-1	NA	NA	CSVGGRQTDTQYF	TGCAGCGTTGGGGGCCGACAGACAGATACGCAGTATTTT
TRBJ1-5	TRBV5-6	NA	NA	CASSTGKGGNQPQHF	TGTGCCAGCTCCACCGGAAAGGGAGGCAATCAGCCCCAGCATTTT
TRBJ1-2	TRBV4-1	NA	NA	CASSEGGKEGTGYTF	TGCGCCAGCAGTGAGGGTGGAAAGGAGGGTACGGGCTACACCTTC
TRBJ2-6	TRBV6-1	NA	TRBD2	CASSGAGTGANVLTF	TGTGCCAGCAGTGGAGCGGGGACCGGGGCCAACGTCCTGACTTTC
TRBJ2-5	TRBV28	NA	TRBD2	CASSFSGGQETQYF	TGTGCCAGCAGTTTTAGCGGGGGGCAAGAGACCCAGTACTTC
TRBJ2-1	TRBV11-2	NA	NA	CASRVDLFNEQFF	TGTGCCAGCAGGGTCGACCTTTTCAATGAGCAGTTCTTC
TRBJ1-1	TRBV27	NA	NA	CASSLRDGYRKAFF	TGTGCCAGCAGTCTGCGGGACGGTTATCGAAAAGCTTTCTTT
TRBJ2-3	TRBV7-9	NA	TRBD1	CASSLGTGADTQYF	TGTGCCAGCAGCTTGGGGACAGGGGCAGATACGCAGTATTTT
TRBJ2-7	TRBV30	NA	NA	CAWSSDTYEQYF	TGTGCCTGGAGTTCCGACACCTACGAGCAGTACTTC
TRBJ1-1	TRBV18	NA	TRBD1	CASSRQGTTEAFF	TGTGCCAGCTCACGACAGGGTACCACTGAAGCTTTCTTT
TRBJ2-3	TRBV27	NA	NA	CASRTQATDTQYF	TGTGCCAGCAGGACCCAAGCAACAGATACGCAGTATTTT
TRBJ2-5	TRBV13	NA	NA	CASSRAFGGTQYF	TGTGCCAGCAGCCGGGCTTTTGGCGGGACCCAGTACTTC
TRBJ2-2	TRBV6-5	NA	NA	CASRAGQMNTGELFF	TGTGCCAGCAGGGCGGGACAGATGAACACCGGGGAGCTGTTTTTT
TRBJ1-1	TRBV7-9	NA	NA	CASSPGRDEAFF	TGTGCCAGCAGCCCAGGAAGGGATGAAGCTTTCTTT
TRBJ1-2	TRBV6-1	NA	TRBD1	CASSEGYPTGANQAF	TGTGCCAGCAGTGAAGGTTACCCGACAGGGGCGAATCAAGCCTTC
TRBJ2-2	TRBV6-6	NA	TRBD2	CASSRTRFPTGELFF	TGTGCCAGCAGTCGGACTAGGTTTCCCACCGGGGAGCTGTTTTTT
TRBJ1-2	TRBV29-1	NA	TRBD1	CSVTEPGQAGYGYTF	TGCAGCGTTACCGAGCCGGGACAGGCGGGTTATGGCTACACCTTC
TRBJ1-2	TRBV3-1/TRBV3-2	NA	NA	CASSQDRPGDGYTF	TGTGCCAGCAGCCAAGATCGCCCAGGGGATGGCTACACCTTC